Each of the 21 T cell receptor beta chains below was sequenced from the same sample in a study of cytomegalovirus exposure and HLA in healthy donors. Only in-frame clones appear in the TCRdb table, and some are missing; sequencing was by immunoSEQ multiplex PCR. The sample holds 200,000 or so clones, 84% seen once. Sequenced input: PBMCs. The source of these receptors is a man aged 18 to 29 in good health and CMV-seropositive.

The rearrangement uses TRBV18 and TRBJ1-2; 11 bases are a match to TRBD1. Germline loops: CDR1 KGHSH, CDR2 LQKENI. This CDR3 is built from 16 residues. V shed 2 bases and J 4 bases; nucleotides not matched to a gene: 6. This CDR3 is CASSPYRDRGFYGYTF. CDR3 DNA sequence: TGTGCCAGCTCACCATACCGGGACAGGGGGTTCTATGGCTACACCTTC.

In this sample, this clone turned up a few times. The chain links TRBV5-6 to TRBJ2-7; tentatively, D is TRBD1 (6 bases). The CDR3 contains 13 residues. V shed 5 bases and J shed 2 bases, with 11 bases lying between them. The V gene's germline CDR1 is SGHDT and CDR2 YYEEEE. The CDR3 coding sequence is TGTGCCAGCAGGAACAGGGCTACCTACGAGCAGTACTTC. It yields the protein CASRNRATYEQYF.

J is TRBJ1-1 and V is TRBV7-9; 9 bases agree with TRBD1. V lost 1 base and J lost 6; bases outside the gene matches: 0. CDR3 length: 13 residues. The germline CDR1 and CDR2 sequences are SEHNR and FQNEAQ (reference sequence). CDR3 in DNA: TGTGCCAGCAGCTTAGGACAGGGGGCTGAAGCTTTCTTT. Its translation: CASSLGQGAEAFF.

The chain uses TRBV6-1 and TRBJ2-7; D call uncertain. The V end was cut by 6 bases, the J end by 6 bases, with 9 bases between. The CDR3 is 11 residues long. Germline CDR1 MNHNS, CDR2 SASEGT. The CDR3 sequence: CASSMTGEQYF. Written as DNA, the CDR3 is TGTGCCAGCAGCATGACGGGCGAGCAGTACTTC.

V usage is TRBV25-1 and J usage is TRBJ2-7; a weak D match, TRBD2 (6 bases). The V gene lost 2 bases and the J gene lost 0 bases, with 11 bases spanning the gap. This CDR3 spans 15 amino acids. Germline V gene lookup returns CDR1 MGHDK and CDR2 SYGVNS. CDR3 nucleotide sequence: TGTGCCAGCAGTGAAGGTCAGGGACTCTCCTACGAGCAGTACTTC. This translates into CASSEGQGLSYEQYF.

The CDR3, as DNA: TGTGCCAGCAGCGGGACTAGCGGCCGCGTCGAGCAGTTCTTC. It yields the protein CASSGTSGRVEQFF. V is TRBV7-9 and J is TRBJ2-1, with 11 positions matching TRBD2. CDR3 length: 14 residues. Germline lookup yields CDR1 SEHNR and CDR2 FQNEAQ (reference sequence). The junction had 7 bases not matched to a gene; V was cut back by 5 bases and J by 10 bases.

This clone was seen more than once but under ten times. This rearrangement joins TRBV21-1 to TRBJ1-1; the tabulated D call, TRBD1, remains unverified against the DNA. TRBV21-1 is an annotated pseudogene. This CDR3 spans 13 amino acids. The CDR3 DNA follows: TGTGCCAGCAGCAGTAGGGACAGACTCGGAGCTTTCTTT. This encodes CASSSRDRLGAFF.

The rearrangement uses TRBV9 and TRBJ2-3; 9 nucleotides align to TRBD2. The V and J ends lost 4 bases and 3 bases, in that order; junction bases with no gene match: 6. CDR3 length: 15 amino acids. The germline V gene has CDR1 SGDLS and CDR2 YYNGEE. Here the CDR3 DNA reads TGTGCCAGCAGCAGTAGCGGGAGACCGACAGATACGCAGTATTTT. This encodes CASSSSGRPTDTQYF.

The CDR3 sequence: CASSWGLAGGLSYEQYF. The CDR3 DNA follows: TGCGCCAGCAGCTGGGGACTAGCGGGAGGCCTCTCCTACGAGCAGTACTTC. The genes are TRBV5-1 and TRBJ2-7; 15 bases agree with TRBD2. Germline trimming cut 3 bases from V and 0 bases from J; bases unmatched to any gene: 4. This CDR3 region has 17 residues. Germline V lookup: CDR1 SGHRS, CDR2 YFSETQ.

This rearrangement joins TRBV6-1 to TRBJ2-7; TRBD2 might be the D (6 bases). With 6 bases removed from V and 3 bases from J, the gap between germline ends came to 18 bases. Germline loops: CDR1 MNHNS, CDR2 SASEGT. The CDR3 totals 15 residues. As DNA, the CDR3 is TGTGCCAGCAGCCCTATTGGGGGGACGGACTACGAGCAGTACTTC. Amino acids: CASSPIGGTDYEQYF.

This clone has only one observation. The rearrangement joins TRBV30 to TRBJ1-2; TRBD1 agrees at 8 bases. Germline CDR1 and CDR2: GTSNPN and SVGIG (reference sequence). CDR3 length equals 14 residues. Trimming at V came to 1 base and at J to 5 bases, leaving 6 bases not matched to a gene. CDR3 nucleotides: TGTGCCTGGAGTGGGGCAGGGGGCGTGTATGGCTACACCTTC. Translated, it gives CAWSGAGGVYGYTF.

The chain uses TRBV6-6 and TRBJ1-5; 7 nucleotides agree with TRBD1. This CDR3 is 14 amino acids long. Unmatched junction bases numbered 4, after V lost 7 bases and J lost 1 base. CDR1 is MNHNY and CDR2 is SVGAGI in the germline V gene (reference sequence). CDR3 sequence reads: CASNTGESNQPQHF. CDR3 nucleotides: TGTGCCAGCAATACAGGGGAAAGCAATCAGCCCCAGCATTTT.

The V and J genes are TRBV18 and TRBJ1-1; TRBD1 agrees at 7 bases. Germline loops: CDR1 KGHSH, CDR2 LQKENI. V lost 1 base, J lost 6 bases, and 5 bases stayed unmatched. This CDR3 has 14 amino acids. Here the CDR3 DNA reads TGTGCCAGCTCACCACTCGACAGGGTCTCTGAAGCTTTCTTT. Protein sequence: CASSPLDRVSEAFF.

The rearrangement uses TRBV6-5 and TRBJ2-5; maybe TRBD2 (5 bases). Trimming left V 0 bases short and J 4 bases short, with 9 bases between. Germline V gene sequence: CDR1 MNHEY, CDR2 SVGAGI. The CDR3 loop spans 14 amino acids. The CDR3 is CASSYSVRGETQYF. Written as DNA, the CDR3 is TGTGCCAGCAGTTACTCGGTTCGGGGAGAGACCCAGTACTTC.

The rearrangement links TRBV28 to TRBJ1-1, with 7 bases aligning to TRBD1. CDR1 is MDHEN, CDR2 SYDVKM, per germline. J gave up 1 base and V 6 bases, and 11 bases lay outside the gene matches. This CDR3 comprises 16 residues. CDR3 in amino acids: CASRPYGQASNTEAFF. The CDR3 DNA reads as TGTGCCAGCAGACCATATGGACAGGCGTCGAACACTGAAGCTTTCTTT.

The CDR3 bases are TGTGCCAGCAGCGGGGACAGGGCCACAGATACGCAGTATTTT. This gives the protein CASSGDRATDTQYF. This rearrangement joins TRBV9 to TRBJ2-3, with TRBD1 identical over 9 bases. Germline values: CDR1 SGDLS, CDR2 YYNGEE. The CDR3 covers 14 residues. The ends lost 3 bases at V and 2 bases at J; junction bases unmatched: 1.

The rearrangement joins TRBV29-1 to TRBJ1-3; a weak D match, TRBD1 (5 bases). The length of the CDR3 is 12 residues. V shed 8 bases and J shed 1 base, with 9 bases lying between them. Germline V CDR1 and CDR2: SQVTM, ANQGSEA. CDR3 amino acids: CSLRGSGNTIYF. Here the CDR3 DNA reads TGCAGCCTCCGGGGGTCTGGAAACACCATATATTTT.

This chain uses TRBV28 with TRBJ2-7; TRBD2 agrees at 16 bases. J lost 4 bases, V lost 6 bases, and 6 bases had no gene match. The V gene's germline CDR1 is MDHEN and CDR2 SYDVKM. This CDR3 is 16 amino acids long. The CDR3 bases are TGTGCCAGCAGATCCGGGACTAGCGGGAGGGGGTACGAGCAGTACTTC. Protein product: CASRSGTSGRGYEQYF. Filled out from reference TRBV28 and TRBJ2-7, the complete variable domain reads DVKVTQSSRYLVKRTGEKVFLECVQDMDHENMFWYRQDPGLGLRLIYFSYDVKMKEKGDIPEGYSVSREKKERFSLILESASTNQTSMYLCASRSGTSGRGYEQYFGPGTRLTVT.

This clone was recorded a few times. This chain connects TRBV6-4 to TRBJ2-3; 7 nucleotides agree with TRBD2. The CDR3 extends over 15 amino acids. Germline-derived CDR1 and CDR2 are MRHNA and SNTAGT. The J segment lost 3 bases and the V segment lost 4 bases, leaving 7 bases of the junction unmatched. The CDR3: CASSAGLAETDTQYF. CDR3 in DNA: TGTGCCAGCAGTGCCGGGCTAGCGGAAACAGATACGCAGTATTTT.

The genes are TRBV27 and TRBJ2-7; the match to TRBD2 covers 10 bases. Unmatched junction bases numbered 10, after V lost 4 bases and J lost 7 bases. CDR1 and CDR2 from the germline V gene are MNHEY and SMNVEV (reference sequence). This CDR3 comprises 15 residues. DNA for the CDR3: TGTGCCAGCAGTTATAGACTAGCGGGCTGGGCTGAGCAGTACTTC. Its translation is CASSYRLAGWAEQYF.

V gene TRBV15 combines with J gene TRBJ1-2; no reliable D call. Per germline, CDR1 LNHNV and CDR2 YYDKDF (reference sequence). The CDR3 contains 15 residues. The V end lost 1 base, the J end lost 4 bases, and 13 bases lay between the germline ends. CDR3 DNA sequence: TGTGCCACCAGCAGAGGTGAGGGTGTGCGCTATGGCTACACCTTC. Amino acid sequence: CATSRGEGVRYGYTF.